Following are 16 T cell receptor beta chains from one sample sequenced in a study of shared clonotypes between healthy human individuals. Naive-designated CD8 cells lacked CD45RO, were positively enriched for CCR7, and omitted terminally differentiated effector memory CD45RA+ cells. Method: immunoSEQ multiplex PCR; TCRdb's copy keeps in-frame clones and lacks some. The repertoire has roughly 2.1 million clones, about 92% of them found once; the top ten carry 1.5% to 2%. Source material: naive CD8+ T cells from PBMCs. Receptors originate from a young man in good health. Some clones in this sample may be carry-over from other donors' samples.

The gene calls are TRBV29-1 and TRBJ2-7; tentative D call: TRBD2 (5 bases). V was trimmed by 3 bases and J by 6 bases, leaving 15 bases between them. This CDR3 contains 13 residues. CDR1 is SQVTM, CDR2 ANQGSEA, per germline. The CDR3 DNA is TGCAGCGTTGAGGAGGCAGACACGGGCGAGCAGTACTTC. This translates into CSVEEADTGEQYF.

CDR3 loop: CASGPTGVSNQPQHF. CDR3 nucleotides: TGTGCCAGCGGGCCGACAGGGGTAAGCAATCAGCCCCAGCATTTT. The V and J genes are TRBV5-8 and TRBJ1-5; 8 nucleotides match TRBD1. Germline CDR1 reads SGHTS; CDR2 reads YDEGEE. This CDR3 has 15 amino acids. V shed 7 bases and J 1 base; nucleotides not matched to a gene: 7.

The CDR3, as DNA: TGTGCCAGTAGTACGCGGACTAGCGGGATGGACGAGCAGTACTTC. It is translated as CASSTRTSGMDEQYF. The chain uses TRBV19 and TRBJ2-7; 12 bases fit TRBD2. The CDR3 runs 15 residues. Germline loops: CDR1 LNHDA, CDR2 SQIVND (reference sequence). V was pared by 4 bases and J by 5 bases, with 6 bases of the junction left unmatched.

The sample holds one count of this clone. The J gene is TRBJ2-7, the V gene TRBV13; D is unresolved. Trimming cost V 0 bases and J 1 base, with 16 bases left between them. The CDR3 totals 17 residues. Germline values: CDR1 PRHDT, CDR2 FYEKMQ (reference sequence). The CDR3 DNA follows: TGTGCCAGCAGCTTAGGCCCAGAAGGAGACCCGTCCTACGAGCAGTACTTC. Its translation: CASSLGPEGDPSYEQYF. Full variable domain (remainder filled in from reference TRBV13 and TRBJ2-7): AAGVIQSPRHLIKEKRETATLKCYPIPRHDTVYWYQQGPGQDPQFLISFYEKMQSDKGSIPDRFSAQQFSDYHSELNMSSLELGDSALYFCASSLGPEGDPSYEQYFGPGTRLTVT.

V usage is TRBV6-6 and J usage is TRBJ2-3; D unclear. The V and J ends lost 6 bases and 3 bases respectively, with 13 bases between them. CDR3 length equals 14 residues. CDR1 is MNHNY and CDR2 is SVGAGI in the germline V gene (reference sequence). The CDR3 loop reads CASSPLEFTDTQYF. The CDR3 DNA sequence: TGTGCCAGCAGCCCACTGGAATTTACAGATACGCAGTATTTT.

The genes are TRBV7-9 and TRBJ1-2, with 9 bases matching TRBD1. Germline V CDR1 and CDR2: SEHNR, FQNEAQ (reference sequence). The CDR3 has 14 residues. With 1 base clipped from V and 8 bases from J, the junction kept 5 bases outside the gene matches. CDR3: CASSLVQGAFGYTF. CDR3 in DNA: TGTGCCAGCAGCTTAGTACAGGGGGCTTTCGGCTACACCTTC.

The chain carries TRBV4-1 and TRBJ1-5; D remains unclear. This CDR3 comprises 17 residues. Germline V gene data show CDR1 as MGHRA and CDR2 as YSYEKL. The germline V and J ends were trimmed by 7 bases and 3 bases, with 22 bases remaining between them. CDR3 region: CASTPAVSGMNNQPQHF. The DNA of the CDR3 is TGCGCCAGCACCCCAGCAGTGTCGGGGATGAACAATCAGCCCCAGCATTTT.

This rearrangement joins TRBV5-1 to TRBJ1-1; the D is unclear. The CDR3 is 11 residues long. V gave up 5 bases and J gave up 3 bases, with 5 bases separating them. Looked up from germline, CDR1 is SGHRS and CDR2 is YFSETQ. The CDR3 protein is CASREDTEAFF. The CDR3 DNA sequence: TGCGCCAGCAGGGAAGACACTGAAGCTTTCTTT.

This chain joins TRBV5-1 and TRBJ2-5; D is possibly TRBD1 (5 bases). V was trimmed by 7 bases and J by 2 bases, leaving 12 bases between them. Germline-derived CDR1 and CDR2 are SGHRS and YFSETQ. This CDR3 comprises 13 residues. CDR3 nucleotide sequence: TGCGCCAGCCGATGGACAAGACAAGAGACCCAGTACTTC. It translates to CASRWTRQETQYF.

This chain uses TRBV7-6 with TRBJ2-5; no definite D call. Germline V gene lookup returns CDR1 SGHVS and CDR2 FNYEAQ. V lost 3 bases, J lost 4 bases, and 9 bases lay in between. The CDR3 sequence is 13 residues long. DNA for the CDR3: TGTGCCAGCAGCTTGTTTCAGTTAGAGACCCAGTACTTC. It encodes CASSLFQLETQYF.

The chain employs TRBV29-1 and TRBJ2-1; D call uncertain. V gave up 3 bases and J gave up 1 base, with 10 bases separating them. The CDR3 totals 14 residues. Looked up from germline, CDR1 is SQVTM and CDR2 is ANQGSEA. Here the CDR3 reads CSVEGSESYNEQFF. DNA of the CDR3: TGCAGCGTTGAGGGCAGTGAGTCCTACAATGAGCAGTTCTTC.

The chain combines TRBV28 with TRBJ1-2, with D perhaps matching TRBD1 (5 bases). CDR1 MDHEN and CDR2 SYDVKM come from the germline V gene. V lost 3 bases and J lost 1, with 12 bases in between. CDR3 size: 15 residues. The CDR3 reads CASSFGAAINYGYTF. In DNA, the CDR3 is TGTGCCAGCAGTTTCGGGGCAGCTATTAACTATGGCTACACCTTC.

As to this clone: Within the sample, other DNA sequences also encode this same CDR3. CDR3 nucleotides: TGCGCCAGCAGCCCGACAGGGGGTAACACCGGGGAGCTGTTTTTT. Encoded protein: CASSPTGGNTGELFF. The chain recombines TRBV5-1 with TRBJ2-2, with 9 bases aligning to TRBD1. CDR1 and CDR2 (germline): SGHRS, YFSETQ. The CDR3 runs to 15 residues. With 4 bases clipped from V and 2 bases from J, the junction kept 3 bases outside the gene matches.

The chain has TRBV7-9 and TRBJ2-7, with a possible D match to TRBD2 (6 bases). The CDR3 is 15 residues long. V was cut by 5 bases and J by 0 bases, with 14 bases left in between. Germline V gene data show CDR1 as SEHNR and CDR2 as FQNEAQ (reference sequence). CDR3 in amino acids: CASSPRASDSYEQYF. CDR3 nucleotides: TGTGCCAGCAGCCCGCGGGCTAGCGACTCCTACGAGCAGTACTTC.

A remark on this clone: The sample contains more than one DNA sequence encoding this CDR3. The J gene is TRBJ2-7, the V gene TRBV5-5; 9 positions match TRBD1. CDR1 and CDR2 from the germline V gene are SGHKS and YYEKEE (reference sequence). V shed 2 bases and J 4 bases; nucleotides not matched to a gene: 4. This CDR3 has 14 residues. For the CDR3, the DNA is TGTGCCAGCAGCTTTGGGACAGGGCCTTACGAGCAGTACTTC. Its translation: CASSFGTGPYEQYF.

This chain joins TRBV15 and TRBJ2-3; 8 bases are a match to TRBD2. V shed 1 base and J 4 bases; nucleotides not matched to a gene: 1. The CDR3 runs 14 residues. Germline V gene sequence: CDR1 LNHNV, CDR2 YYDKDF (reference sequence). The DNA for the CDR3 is TGTGCCACCAGCAGAGCACTAGCGGCAGATACGCAGTATTTT. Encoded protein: CATSRALAADTQYF.